A selection of T cell receptor beta chains follows, all from one sample in a study of T cell changes during pregnancy in multiple sclerosis. Measured with immunoSEQ multiplex PCR; TCRdb has only the in-frame clones, and not every one. This table holds 40,000 to 50,000 clones, about 94% found once. The source material was CD8+ T cells from peripheral blood mononuclear cells, sampled in the first trimester of pregnancy. The receptor source for this set is a female donor with multiple sclerosis, enrolled in a pregnancy study. CDR3s leave out the opening cysteine and the closing phenylalanine or tryptophan. The listing skips clone size in some rows; elsewhere it reads once, few, many or a size class.

abundance	v_gene	j_gene	CDR3aa
.	TRBV29-1	TRBJ2-7	SVGTGGYEQY
.	TRBV6-5	TRBJ1-1	ASSYGHQNTEAF
.	TRBV5-5	TRBJ1-1	ASSLTSEAF
.	TRBV15	TRBJ2-7	ATSNPSGNSYEQY
.	TRBV29-1	TRBJ2-1	SAGTGLNEQF
.	TRBV27	TRBJ1-2	ASSLNVQGHYGYT
.	TRBV6-1	TRBJ2-3	ASSDLTSGRRGEDTQY
.	TRBV7-3	TRBJ2-2	ASSLNGRAPTGELF
.	TRBV9	TRBJ2-1	ASSPSGASYNEQF
.	TRBV10-2	TRBJ2-2	ASEGQGALTGELF
.	TRBV7-8	TRBJ1-3	ASSPAGGFPSGNTIY
.	TRBV13	TRBJ2-7	ASSSRTSGSSYEQY
.	TRBV7-3	TRBJ2-5	ASSLEGGLAEETQY
.	TRBV21-1	TRBJ2-3	ASSKRLAGSTDTQY
once	TRBV6-4	TRBJ2-1	ASSLGTSGDYNEQF
once	TRBV9	TRBJ2-2	ASSPGTGLGELF
.	TRBV6-5	TRBJ2-1	ATSGFDSYNEQF
.	TRBV7-2	TRBJ2-7	ASSLLISGGYEQY
once	TRBV11-2	TRBJ2-3	ASRQTRLGLAGYYDTQY
few	TRBV5-1	TRBJ1-1	ASSLYWTGGTEAF
.	TRBV28	TRBJ2-1	ATRAGGDNEQF
.	TRBV11-2	TRBJ1-2	ASSLVPWTIGGYT
.	TRBV6-4	TRBJ1-4	ASSEELF
.	TRBV9	TRBJ2-1	ASSLTSGRKNEQF
.	TRBV7-3	TRBJ2-1	ASRREDDNEQF
.	TRBV6-7	TRBJ2-7	ASSTSGTGGGYEQY
.	TRBV7-9	TRBJ2-7	ASSPPWTSSYEQY
.	TRBV28	TRBJ1-1	ASSWGLNTEAF
once	TRBV5-8	TRBJ1-4	ASSPGQGANEKLF
.	TRBV5-4	TRBJ2-7	ASSPRKDEQY
few	TRBV4-2	TRBJ2-1	ASSPGQGKEF
.	TRBV6-1	TRBJ1-1	ASRGQGANEAF
.	TRBV6-5	TRBJ2-3	ASSYSGQGPDTQY
.	TRBV9	TRBJ2-3	ASSVELAGSTDTQY
.	TRBV5-4	TRBJ1-2	ASSVQGTYGYT
once	TRBV5-4	TRBJ2-2	ASTAGGTGVVGELF
few	TRBV12-2	TRBJ1-4	ASRLGQGWITNEKLF
.	TRBV7-9	TRBJ2-3	ASSSSASTDTQY
.	TRBV7-3	TRBJ2-2	ASSFGTEGDGELF
many	TRBV7-6	TRBJ2-1	ASSFLTGDSRNEQF
.	TRBV6-5	TRBJ2-1	ASSYLSSGGANEQF
.	TRBV9	TRBJ2-1	ASSPNRLAVYNEQF
.	TRBV27	TRBJ2-1	ASSPGWNEQF
.	TRBV19	TRBJ2-7	ASRSRGSSYEQY
.	TRBV27	TRBJ2-7	ASSSAYEQY
.	TRBV7-2	TRBJ2-3	ASSLFRVVETQY
.	TRBV27	TRBJ1-1	ASSLSLTHRTEAF
.	TRBV9	TRBJ2-1	ASSVVGEVADEQF
.	TRBV23-1	TRBJ1-5	ASTRARQPNQPQH
once	TRBV6-5	TRBJ2-2	ASSYSSGVLTGELF
.	TRBV5-4	TRBJ1-2	ASSSTWGGLQAGGYT
.	TRBV27	TRBJ1-2	ASSLGGREKDGYT
.	TRBV10-3	TRBJ2-1	AISVLAGDEQF
.	TRBV7-9	TRBJ1-3	ASSYLGGASGNTIY
.	TRBV9	TRBJ2-6	ASSVAPDPYSGANVLT
.	TRBV18	TRBJ2-7	ASSPQGAGEQY
.	TRBV13	TRBJ1-1	ASSLAGGGPGTEAF
.	TRBV27	TRBJ2-7	ASAGTVSYEQY
once	TRBV2	TRBJ2-7	ASNAGTGSYEQY
.	TRBV9	TRBJ2-3	ASSAGGAYTDTQY